The 24 T cell receptor beta chains given below trace back to one sample, sequenced in a study of shared clonotypes between healthy human individuals. The protocol was immunoSEQ multiplex PCR, while the TCRdb copy is restricted to in-frame clones and leaves out a portion. Among about 2.3 million clones, 92% were seen once, and the ten largest hold about 0.36%. Sequenced material: naive CD4+ T cells from PBMCs. Subset defined: CD45RA+ positively selected. These TCRs come from a man in his late teens or twenties in good health. Some clones in this sample may be carry-over from other donors' samples.

V is TRBV7-9 and J is TRBJ2-7, with D unresolved. Germline values: CDR1 SEHNR, CDR2 FQNEAQ (reference sequence). V shed 0 bases and J shed 6 bases, with 9 bases lying between them. The CDR3 is 13 amino acids. The chain's CDR3 is CASSLAFLSEQYF. CDR3 bases: TGTGCCAGCAGCTTAGCCTTCTTGTCCGAGCAGTACTTC.

This clone was detected only once. V gene TRBV5-6 combines with J gene TRBJ2-3; D may be TRBD1 (5 bases). Germline V gene lookup returns CDR1 SGHDT and CDR2 YYEEEE. CDR3 length equals 14 residues. The V and J ends lost 4 bases and 2 bases respectively, with 11 bases between them. The CDR3 DNA follows: TGTGCCAGCAGCAGGGGCGTAAACACAGATACGCAGTATTTT. Translated, it gives CASSRGVNTDTQYF.

V gene TRBV7-9 combines with J gene TRBJ2-7; no reliable D call. The germline V gene encodes CDR1 SEHNR and CDR2 FQNEAQ (reference sequence). There are 12 residues in the CDR3. V gave up 3 bases and J gave up 6 bases, with 9 bases separating them. The CDR3 bases are TGTGCCAGCAGCTTTGGATTTTCCGAGCAGTACTTC. Protein product: CASSFGFSEQYF.

This clone was seen only once. The chain uses TRBV7-3 and TRBJ2-5; D possibly corresponds to TRBD2 (7 bases). With 2 bases removed from V and 11 bases from J, the gap between germline ends came to 15 bases. CDR3 length: 13 residues. CDR1 is SGHTA and CDR2 is FQGTGA in the germline V gene. The CDR3 nucleotides read TGTGCCAGCAGCTTATATTCGGGGGGCGAACAGTACTTC. This codes for CASSLYSGGEQYF.

The V gene is TRBV28, the J gene TRBJ1-5, with 9 bases fitting TRBD1. Germline CDR1 is MDHEN and CDR2 is SYDVKM. This CDR3 contains 14 residues. V shed 5 bases and J 6 bases; nucleotides not matched to a gene: 5. The CDR3 region is CASSPQGALQPQHF. The CDR3 bases are TGTGCCAGCAGTCCACAGGGGGCCCTTCAGCCCCAGCATTTT.

The chain has TRBV6-5 and TRBJ2-3; 8 nucleotides agree with TRBD1. Germline CDR1 is MNHEY and CDR2 is SVGAGI. With V trimmed by 5 bases and J by 4 bases, 8 bases remained unmatched. This CDR3 has 15 amino acids. The DNA for the CDR3 is TGTGCCAGCAGTAGACAGGGGATGGGGTCAGATACGCAGTATTTT. It is translated as CASSRQGMGSDTQYF.

This clone was observed a handful of times. The chain combines TRBV10-3 with TRBJ1-5; a possible D gene is TRBD1 (5 bases). V lost 10 bases to trimming and J lost 0 bases, with 16 bases between them. Per germline, CDR1 ENHRY and CDR2 SYGVKD. The CDR3 consists of 15 residues. The CDR3 sequence: CATSIGGYSNQPQHF. In nucleotides, the CDR3 is TGTGCCACTTCAATCGGGGGATATAGCAATCAGCCCCAGCATTTT.

This clone was found a few times. This sample includes further DNA sequences coding for the same CDR3. The rearrangement links TRBV28 to TRBJ1-1; D not resolved. The V end was cut by 3 bases, the J end by 4 bases, with 3 bases between. This CDR3 contains 11 residues. CDR1 is MDHEN and CDR2 is SYDVKM in the germline V gene. This CDR3 reads CASSLATEAFF. DNA for the CDR3: TGTGCCAGCAGTTTGGCCACTGAAGCTTTCTTT.

Only one count was recorded for this clone. The rearrangement joins TRBV6-5 to TRBJ1-5, with TRBD1 matching over 9 bases. The CDR3 runs 15 residues. After removal of 6 bases from V and 3 bases from J, the junction contained 6 bases not matched to a gene. Germline-derived CDR1 and CDR2 are MNHEY and SVGAGI. The CDR3 DNA reads as TGTGCCAGCAGACGGACAGGGGAGTACAATCAGCCCCAGCATTTT. It translates to CASRRTGEYNQPQHF.

V usage is TRBV6-5 and J usage is TRBJ2-7; unclear D gene. This CDR3 is built from 13 residues. The germline V gene has CDR1 MNHEY and CDR2 SVGAGI. V was clipped by 2 bases and J by 5 bases, with 10 bases between them. CDR3 DNA sequence: TGTGCCAGCAGTTACCGGCAGGCCCACGAGCAGTACTTC. This codes for CASSYRQAHEQYF.

V and J are TRBV2 and TRBJ2-1, with TRBD2 identical over 7 bases. The CDR3 consists of 14 residues. Per the germline V gene, CDR1 is SNHLY and CDR2 is FYNNEI. With V trimmed by 8 bases and J by 8 bases, 12 bases remained unmatched. CDR3 sequence: CASQFRAGTDEQFF. In DNA form, the CDR3 reads TGTGCCAGCCAGTTCCGAGCGGGAACGGATGAGCAGTTCTTC.

The sample holds one count of this clone. As DNA, the CDR3 is TGTGCCAGTAGTAATATAGCGGGGAACACCGGGGAGCTGTTTTTT. Translation gives CASSNIAGNTGELFF. The genes are TRBV19 and TRBJ2-2, with 7 bases that match TRBD2. The trim removed 4 bases at V and 1 base at J, leaving 3 bases unmatched. This CDR3 is built from 15 residues. Germline V lookup: CDR1 LNHDA, CDR2 SQIVND (reference sequence).

The chain recombines TRBV19 with TRBJ2-1; the D gene is possibly TRBD1 (5 bases). Germline V gene sequence: CDR1 LNHDA, CDR2 SQIVND (reference sequence). Between the trimmed V and J ends, which lost 5 bases and 9 bases, there was a span of 20 bases. The CDR3 extends over 15 amino acids. The CDR3 region has the DNA TGTGCCAGTAGTGCGTTAAGGGGCCCGGTTAGTGAGCAGTTCTTC. Its protein is CASSALRGPVSEQFF.

The chain is built from TRBV2 and TRBJ2-2, with 10 nucleotides matching TRBD2. CDR1 is SNHLY, CDR2 FYNNEI, per germline. The CDR3 covers 15 residues. After removal of 4 bases from V and 3 bases from J, the junction contained 2 bases not matched to a gene. This CDR3 reads CASSVTSGYTGELFF. The CDR3 DNA reads as TGTGCCAGCAGTGTGACTAGCGGGTACACCGGGGAGCTGTTTTTT.

A few counts support this clone. The chain employs TRBV4-1 and TRBJ1-1, with a weak D call TRBD1 (5 bases). Trimming pared 2 bases from V and 5 bases from J, leaving 15 bases between. The V gene's germline CDR1 is MGHRA and CDR2 YSYEKL. This CDR3 is 15 amino acids long. CDR3 nucleotide sequence: TGCGCCAGCAGCCAAATCGGGACCCGGAGAACTGAAGCTTTCTTT. This codes for CASSQIGTRRTEAFF.

Worth noting for this clone: Other DNA sequences in this specimen translate into the identical CDR3. This rearrangement joins TRBV9 to TRBJ2-1; the match to TRBD2 covers 10 bases. The length of the CDR3 is 15 residues. Germline V gene lookup returns CDR1 SGDLS and CDR2 YYNGEE. With 1 base clipped from V and 4 bases from J, the junction kept 2 bases outside the gene matches. The CDR3 reads CASSVTSGIYNEQFF. The CDR3 region has the DNA TGTGCCAGCAGCGTAACTAGCGGGATTTACAATGAGCAGTTCTTC.

The chain has TRBV28 and TRBJ2-5; 11 bases are a match to TRBD2. CDR3 size: 16 residues. V shed 4 bases, J shed 2 bases, and the junction held 6 bases outside the gene matches. Germline values: CDR1 MDHEN, CDR2 SYDVKM. This CDR3 reads CASSSGLAGPQETQYF. In nucleotides, the CDR3 is TGTGCCAGCAGTTCTGGACTAGCGGGTCCTCAAGAGACCCAGTACTTC.

The chain couples TRBV5-4 to TRBJ1-1, with a weak D call TRBD1 (5 bases). CDR1 is SGHNT and CDR2 is YYREEE in the germline V gene (reference sequence). V lost 6 bases and J lost 0, with 15 bases in between. The CDR3 loop spans 15 amino acids. The CDR3 protein is CASNVGGHMNTEAFF. The CDR3 bases are TGTGCCAGCAACGTAGGTGGACATATGAACACTGAAGCTTTCTTT. Based on the CDR3 plus reference TRBV5-4 and TRBJ1-1, the full variable domain is ETGVTQSPTHLIKTRGQQVTLRCSSQSGHNTVSWYQQALGQGPQFIFQYYREEENGRGNFPPRFSGLQFPNYSSELNVNALELDDSALYLCASNVGGHMNTEAFFGQGTRLTVV.

The chain couples TRBV6-6 to TRBJ2-3; no definite D call. This CDR3 contains 11 residues. Between the trimmed V and J ends, which lost 7 bases and 8 bases, there was a span of 10 bases. From germline, CDR1 is MNHNY and CDR2 SVGAGI (reference sequence). The CDR3 spells CASTSQTTQYF. The CDR3 bases are TGTGCCAGCACTAGTCAGACTACGCAGTATTTT.

This chain links TRBV5-6 with TRBJ1-1; 10 positions match TRBD1. The CDR3 extends over 15 amino acids. V trimming: 3 bases; J trimming: 1 base; junction bases outside the gene matches: 3. CDR1 SGHDT and CDR2 YYEEEE come from the germline V gene. The DNA for the CDR3 is TGTGCCAGCAGCTACCGGGACAGGGGGAACACTGAAGCTTTCTTT. It codes for CASSYRDRGNTEAFF.

The rearrangement uses TRBV19 and TRBJ1-5, with D perhaps matching TRBD1 (6 bases). The CDR3 extends over 16 amino acids. Trimming shortened V by 6 bases and J by 11 bases, and 26 bases separated the two germline ends. CDR1 is LNHDA and CDR2 is SQIVND in the germline V gene (reference sequence). The CDR3 region has the DNA TGTGCCAGTAGGCCCCCGGGGGGGGCCCCGACAAAGTCCCAGCATTTT. Amino acid sequence: CASRPPGGAPTKSQHF.

The V call is TRBV5-1, the J call TRBJ2-1; D possibly corresponds to TRBD2 (6 bases). Trimming left V 4 bases short and J 5 bases short, with 13 bases between. Germline CDR1 is SGHRS and CDR2 is YFSETQ. The CDR3 covers 14 residues. The CDR3 DNA is TGCGCCAGCAGCCCCCTGGCGGGGAACAATGAGCAGTTCTTC. The encoded protein is CASSPLAGNNEQFF.

This chain uses TRBV28 with TRBJ2-1; either TRBD1 or TRBD2 may fit D (7 bases each). Germline V gene data show CDR1 as MDHEN and CDR2 as SYDVKM. V was clipped by 8 bases and J by 4 bases, with 15 bases between them. The CDR3 extends over 14 amino acids. The CDR3 DNA reads as TGTGCCAGCGTGGGAGGGACAGTTTACAATGAGCAGTTCTTC. Translating gives CASVGGTVYNEQFF. The full variable domain, rest sourced from reference TRBV28 and TRBJ2-1, is DVKVTQSSRYLVKRTGEKVFLECVQDMDHENMFWYRQDPGLGLRLIYFSYDVKMKEKGDIPEGYSVSREKKERFSLILESASTNQTSMYLCASVGGTVYNEQFFGPGTRLTVL.

The rearrangement uses TRBV18 and TRBJ2-6; TRBD1 is a possible D gene (6 bases). Germline CDR1 is KGHSH and CDR2 is LQKENI. The CDR3 sequence is 14 residues long. The V end was cut by 8 bases, the J end by 4 bases, with 12 bases between. For the CDR3, the DNA is TGTGCCAGCCAAGGGGGTCTGGGGGCCAACGTCCTGACTTTC. Protein: CASQGGLGANVLTF.